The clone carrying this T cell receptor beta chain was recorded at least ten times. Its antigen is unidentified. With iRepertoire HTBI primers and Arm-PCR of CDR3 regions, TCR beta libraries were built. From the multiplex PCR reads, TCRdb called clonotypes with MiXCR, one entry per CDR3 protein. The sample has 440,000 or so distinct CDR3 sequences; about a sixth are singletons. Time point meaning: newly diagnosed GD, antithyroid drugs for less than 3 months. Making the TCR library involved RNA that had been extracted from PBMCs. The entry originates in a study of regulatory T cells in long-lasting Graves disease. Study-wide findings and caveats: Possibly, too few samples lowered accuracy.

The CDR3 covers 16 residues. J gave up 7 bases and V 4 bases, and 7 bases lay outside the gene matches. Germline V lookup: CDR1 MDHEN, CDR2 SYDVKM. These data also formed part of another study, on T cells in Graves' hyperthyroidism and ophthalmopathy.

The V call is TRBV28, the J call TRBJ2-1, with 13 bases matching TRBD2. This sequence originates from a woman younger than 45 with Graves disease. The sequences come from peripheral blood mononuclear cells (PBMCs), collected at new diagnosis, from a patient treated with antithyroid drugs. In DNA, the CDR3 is TGTGCCAGCAGTTCAATAGGACTAGCGGGAGAGAATGAGCAGTTCTTC. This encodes CASSSIGLAGENEQFF.